The source of this T cell receptor (beta chain) is a study of blood T cell repertoires in COVID-19. The protocol was immunoSEQ multiplex PCR, while the TCRdb copy is restricted to in-frame clones and leaves out a portion. Of approximately 160,000 clones in the sample, 84% were seen once. Sequencing input: peripheral blood. This sequence originates from a man aged 40-55 years who had recovered from COVID-19.

The CDR3 here is CASSRRDTYNEQFF. The CDR3 DNA follows: TGTGCCAGCAGCCGCCGGGACACCTACAATGAGCAGTTCTTC. This sequence joins TRBV11-2 and TRBJ2-1; possibly TRBD1 for D (6 bases). Germline V CDR1 and CDR2: SGHAT, FQNNGV. The CDR3 runs to 14 residues. Trimming cost V 5 bases and J 2 bases, with 10 bases left between them.